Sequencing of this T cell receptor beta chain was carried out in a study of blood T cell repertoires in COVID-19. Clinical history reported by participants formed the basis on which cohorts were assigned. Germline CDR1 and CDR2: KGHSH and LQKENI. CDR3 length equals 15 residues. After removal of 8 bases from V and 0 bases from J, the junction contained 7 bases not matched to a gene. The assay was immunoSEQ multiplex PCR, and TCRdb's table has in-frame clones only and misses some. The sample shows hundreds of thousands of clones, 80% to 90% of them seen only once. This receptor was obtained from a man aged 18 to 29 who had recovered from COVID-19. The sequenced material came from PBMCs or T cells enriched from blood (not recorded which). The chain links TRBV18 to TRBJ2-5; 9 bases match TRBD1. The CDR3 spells CASHWTGVHQETQYF. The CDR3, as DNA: TGTGCCAGCCATTGGACAGGGGTCCACCAAGAGACCCAGTACTTC.